Below, 7 T cell receptor beta chains from the same sample are listed, as sequenced in a study of long-term antiretroviral therapy in people with HIV. Running of the v3.0 immunoSEQ assay took place at survey level. Clones were read by immunoSEQ multiplex PCR, and TCRdb kept only the in-frame ones, dropping some. This table holds tens of thousands of clones, 85% to 90% found once. The sequencing here drew on unsorted PBMCs, taken 1.3 years after starting antiretroviral therapy. The receptors stem from a man between 60 and 75 years old with HIV.

On this clone: A junction end diverges from the germline sequence, so it may reflect a read error. The V gene is TRBV2, the J gene TRBJ2-5, with TRBD2 matching 10 bases. The CDR3 has 16 amino acids. The V gene's germline CDR1 is SNHLY and CDR2 FYNNEI. The CDR3 DNA follows: TGTGCCAGCAGAGAAGGGCTAGCGGGGGCCCAAGAGACCCAGTACTTC. Translation: CASREGLAGAQETQYF.

The table lists this clone with a few counts. The J gene is TRBJ1-5, the V gene TRBV30; 7 bases fit TRBD1. Germline-derived CDR1 and CDR2 are GTSNPN and SVGIG (reference sequence). This CDR3 spans 14 amino acids. V lost 5 bases to trimming and J lost 0 bases; unmatched junction nucleotides: 4. CDR3 amino acids: CAWGQENSNQPQHF. The DNA of the CDR3 is TGTGCCTGGGGACAGGAAAATAGCAATCAGCCCCAGCATTTT.

This sequence joins TRBV10-1 and TRBJ2-1; D is uncertain. V lost 3 bases and J 5 bases, leaving 14 bases between the germline ends. Germline V gene sequence: CDR1 WNHNN, CDR2 SYGVQD (reference sequence). This CDR3 is built from 15 residues. CDR3 protein: CASSDDGFKNNEQFF. CDR3 bases: TGCGCCAGCAGTGATGACGGCTTTAAGAACAATGAGCAGTTCTTC.

V and J are TRBV11-2 and TRBJ1-1; tentative D call: TRBD1 (5 bases). CDR3 size: 14 residues. The V end lost 5 bases, the J end lost 2 bases, and 12 bases lay between the germline ends. The V gene's germline CDR1 is SGHAT and CDR2 FQNNGV. CDR3 in amino acids: CASSRDRDNTEAFF. As DNA, the CDR3 is TGTGCCAGCAGCCGAGACAGAGATAACACTGAAGCTTTCTTT.

This clone came up once. V usage is TRBV14 and J usage is TRBJ2-3, with D tentatively TRBD1 or TRBD2 (5 bases each). V shed 1 base and J shed 8 bases, with 22 bases lying between them. Germline V lookup: CDR1 SGHDN, CDR2 FVKESK. The CDR3 is 17 amino acids. The CDR3 loop is CASSQGRRDPREFTQYF. The CDR3 nucleotides are TGTGCCAGCAGCCAAGGGAGACGGGACCCAAGAGAGTTTACGCAGTATTTT. Using reference TRBV14 and TRBJ2-3 for the parts outside the CDR3, the full variable domain is EAGVTQFPSHSVIEKGQTVTLRCDPISGHDNLYWYRRVMGKEIKFLLHFVKESKQDESGMPNNRFLAERTGGTYSTLKVQPAELEDSGVYFCASSQGRRDPREFTQYFGPGTRLTVL.

The CDR3 protein is CASSQVERTPKGEQYF. CDR3 bases: TGCGCCAGCAGCCAAGTCGAACGGACACCCAAGGGGGAGCAGTACTTC. This sequence joins TRBV4-1 and TRBJ2-7, with TRBD1 as a possible D gene (5 bases). V lost 1 base, J lost 7 bases, and 20 bases lay in between. CDR1 and CDR2 (germline): MGHRA, YSYEKL. The CDR3 is 16 amino acids.

This chain connects TRBV6-5 to TRBJ2-7, with 7 bases aligning to TRBD1. CDR3 length equals 14 residues. CDR1 is MNHEY, CDR2 SVGAGI, per germline. V lost 4 bases and J lost 2; bases outside the gene matches: 5. The CDR3 is CASSFHGQAYEQYF. Here the CDR3 DNA reads TGTGCCAGCAGTTTCCACGGACAGGCCTACGAGCAGTACTTC.